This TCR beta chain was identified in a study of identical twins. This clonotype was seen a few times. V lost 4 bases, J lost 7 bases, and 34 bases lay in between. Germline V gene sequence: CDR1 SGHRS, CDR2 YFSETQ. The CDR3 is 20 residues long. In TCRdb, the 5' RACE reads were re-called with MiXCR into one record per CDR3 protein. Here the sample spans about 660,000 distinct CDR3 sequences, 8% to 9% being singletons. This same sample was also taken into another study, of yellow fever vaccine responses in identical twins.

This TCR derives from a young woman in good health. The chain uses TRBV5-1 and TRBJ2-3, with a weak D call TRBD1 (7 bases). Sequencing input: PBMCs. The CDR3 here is CASSRTYRVEQGTYKHTQYF. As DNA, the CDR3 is TGCGCCAGCAGCAGAACGTATAGAGTTGAACAGGGGACTTATAAACATACGCAGTATTTT.